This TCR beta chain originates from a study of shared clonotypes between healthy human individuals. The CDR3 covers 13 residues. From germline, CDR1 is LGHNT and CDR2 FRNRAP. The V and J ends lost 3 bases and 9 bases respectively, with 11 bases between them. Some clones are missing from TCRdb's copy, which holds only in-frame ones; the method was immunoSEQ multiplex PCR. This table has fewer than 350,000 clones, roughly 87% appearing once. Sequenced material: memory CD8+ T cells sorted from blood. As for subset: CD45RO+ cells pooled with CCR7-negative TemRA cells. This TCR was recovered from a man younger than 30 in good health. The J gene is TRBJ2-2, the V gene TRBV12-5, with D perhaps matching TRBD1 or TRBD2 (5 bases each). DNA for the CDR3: TGTGCTAGTGGTTTAGAGGGGCATAGGGAGCTGTTTTTT. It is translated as CASGLEGHRELFF.